These 21 T cell receptor beta chains were all obtained from the same sample, sequenced in a study of shared clonotypes between healthy human individuals. Libraries were prepared by immunoSEQ multiplex PCR; TCRdb keeps only in-frame clonotypes and omits some of them. The table includes 2 million to 2.5 million clones, approximately 94% detected once. The sample comprised naive CD4+ T cells sorted from blood. Subset: CD45RA+ positively selected. The receptor set was obtained from a young man in good health.

This chain links TRBV6-1 with TRBJ2-5; D remains unclear. Trimming stripped 6 bases from V and 3 bases from J, with 8 bases between. The germline V gene has CDR1 MNHNS and CDR2 SASEGT. This CDR3 has 12 residues. CDR3 DNA: TGTGCCAGCAGGCCTGGAAAAGAGACCCAGTACTTC. Protein: CASRPGKETQYF.

The chain combines TRBV18 with TRBJ2-5; D perhaps matches TRBD2 (6 bases). The germline gives CDR1 KGHSH, CDR2 LQKENI. Trimming took off 2 bases at V and 3 bases at J, with 16 bases between the two ends. CDR3 length equals 16 residues. The CDR3 sequence: CASSPKHLTGEETQYF. The CDR3 DNA reads as TGTGCCAGCTCACCAAAGCACCTAACGGGGGAAGAGACCCAGTACTTC.

The chain links TRBV11-3 to TRBJ2-5; perhaps TRBD2 as D (5 bases). Germline V CDR1 and CDR2: SGHNT, YENEEA. The ends were cut back, 3 bases at V and 5 bases at J, with 7 bases in the middle. The CDR3 extends over 12 amino acids. CDR3 residues: CASSFGVETQYF. For the CDR3, the DNA is TGTGCCAGCAGCTTCGGGGTTGAGACCCAGTACTTC.

The CDR3 sequence: CAISEIAGTDTQYF. CDR3 DNA sequence: TGTGCCATCAGTGAAATAGCGGGCACAGATACGCAGTATTTT. This chain connects TRBV10-3 to TRBJ2-3; perhaps TRBD2 as D (6 bases). CDR1 and CDR2 (germline): ENHRY, SYGVKD. The CDR3 has 14 amino acids. Trimming left V 3 bases short and J 1 base short, with 8 bases between.

The V gene is TRBV7-2, the J gene TRBJ2-7, with D unclear. V lost 1 base, J lost 2 bases, and 9 bases lay in between. Looked up from germline, CDR1 is SGHTA and CDR2 is FQGNSA. This CDR3 contains 14 residues. CDR3 in DNA: TGTGCCAGCAGCTTAGGGTCACTACCCTACGAGCAGTACTTC. Translation: CASSLGSLPYEQYF. Full variable domain (missing parts from reference TRBV7-2 and TRBJ2-7): GAGVSQSPSNKVTEKGKDVELRCDPISGHTALYWYRQSLGQGLEFLIYFQGNSAPDKSGLPSDRFSAERTGGSVSTLTIQRTQQEDSAVYLCASSLGSLPYEQYFGPGTRLTVT.

A few counts support this clone. CDR3 DNA: TGTGCCAGCAGCTTAGCCTCCGGACACACCGATGGCTACACCTTC. It yields the protein CASSLASGHTDGYTF. The J gene is TRBJ1-2, the V gene TRBV7-2, with D maybe TRBD1 (5 bases). This CDR3 contains 15 residues. Germline CDR1 is SGHTA and CDR2 is FQGNSA. V lost 0 bases to trimming and J lost 6 bases, with 14 bases between them. The full variable domain, rest sourced from reference TRBV7-2 and TRBJ1-2, is GAGVSQSPSNKVTEKGKDVELRCDPISGHTALYWYRQSLGQGLEFLIYFQGNSAPDKSGLPSDRFSAERTGGSVSTLTIQRTQQEDSAVYLCASSLASGHTDGYTFGSGTRLTVV.

The chain carries TRBV29-1 and TRBJ1-2, with no clear D. The CDR3 has 12 amino acids. Trimming took 2 bases from V and 7 from J, leaving 11 bases between them. Germline V gene data show CDR1 as SQVTM and CDR2 as ANQGSEA. The DNA for the CDR3 is TGCAGCGTTGAAAGCCAGGCCTCTGGCTACACCTTC. Translation gives CSVESQASGYTF.

V and J are TRBV2 and TRBJ2-1, with 8 nucleotides matching TRBD2. V dropped 4 bases and J dropped 10; count of bases not matched to a gene: 6. Germline V gene lookup returns CDR1 SNHLY and CDR2 FYNNEI. The CDR3 extends over 13 amino acids. Written as DNA, the CDR3 is TGTGCCAGCAGTGGAGGACTAGCCCCCGAGCAGTTCTTC. Translating it yields CASSGGLAPEQFF.

The chain links TRBV15 to TRBJ2-1, with 12 bases lining up with TRBD2. Trimming took 1 base from V and 0 from J; bases not matched to a gene: 7. There are 19 residues in the CDR3. Germline loops: CDR1 LNHNV, CDR2 YYDKDF (reference sequence). This CDR3 is CATSRALAGGPGSYNEQFF. The CDR3 nucleotides are TGTGCCACCAGCAGAGCACTAGCGGGAGGCCCTGGCTCCTACAATGAGCAGTTCTTC.

The V call is TRBV5-1, the J call TRBJ1-2, with 11 positions matching TRBD1. Trimming cost V 4 bases and J 3 bases; bases outside gene matches: 2. This CDR3 region has 14 residues. The germline CDR1 and CDR2 sequences are SGHRS and YFSETQ. CDR3 region: CASSGQGADYGYTF. CDR3 DNA: TGCGCCAGCAGCGGACAGGGGGCAGACTATGGCTACACCTTC.

The gene calls are TRBV5-4 and TRBJ1-2; no clear D gene. The CDR3 loop spans 13 amino acids. The V end lost 4 bases, the J end lost 3 bases, and 10 bases lay between the germline ends. The germline gives CDR1 SGHNT, CDR2 YYREEE (reference sequence). The CDR3 protein is CASSQKRDYGYTF. The CDR3 nucleotides read TGTGCCAGCAGCCAAAAAAGGGACTATGGCTACACCTTC.

V gene TRBV5-1 combines with J gene TRBJ2-3, with a weak D call TRBD2 (5 bases). V dropped 2 bases and J dropped 5 bases, with 6 bases sitting between them. CDR1 and CDR2 (germline): SGHRS, YFSETQ. This CDR3 is 12 amino acids long. CDR3 residues: CASSFEGDTQYF. CDR3 nucleotides: TGCGCCAGCAGCTTTGAGGGAGATACGCAGTATTTT.

The chain recombines TRBV5-1 with TRBJ2-1, with no clear D. V lost 10 bases and J 12 bases, leaving 11 bases between the germline ends. Germline CDR1 is SGHRS and CDR2 is YFSETQ. This CDR3 is 9 amino acids long. The CDR3 DNA reads as TGCGCCGCGTCGGACCTGCAGTTCTTC. Translation gives CAASDLQFF.

V gene TRBV15 combines with J gene TRBJ2-7; 7 nucleotides align to TRBD1. The CDR3 runs 16 residues. The V segment lost 0 bases and the J segment 1 base; nucleotides outside the gene matches: 6. Germline loops: CDR1 LNHNV, CDR2 YYDKDF (reference sequence). Here the CDR3 reads CATSRDTRQGSYEQYF. CDR3 in DNA: TGTGCCACCAGCAGAGATACTCGACAGGGATCCTACGAGCAGTACTTC.

This clone is a singleton in its sample. The V gene is TRBV7-9, the J gene TRBJ2-1, with D tentatively TRBD2 (6 bases). The CDR3 spans 12 residues. The V end was cut by 5 bases, the J end by 15 bases, with 17 bases between. Germline-derived CDR1 and CDR2 are SEHNR and FQNEAQ (reference sequence). DNA for the CDR3: TGTGCCAGCAGCCGGGACTCGGTGACCTTGTTCTTC. As protein: CASSRDSVTLFF. Combining the CDR3 with reference TRBV7-9 and TRBJ2-1 gives the whole variable domain DTGVSQNPRHKITKRGQNVTFRCDPISEHNRLYWYRQTLGQGPEFLTYFQNEAQLEKSRLLSDRFSAERPKGSFSTLEIQRTEQGDSAMYLCASSRDSVTLFFGPGTRLTVL.

The gene calls are TRBV15 and TRBJ2-7, with D perhaps TRBD2 (7 bases). Germline V lookup: CDR1 LNHNV, CDR2 YYDKDF (reference sequence). CDR3 length: 14 amino acids. V was shortened by 6 bases and J by 0 bases, with 12 bases between the two germline ends. The CDR3 loop is CATSGGGSSYEQYF. The CDR3 DNA reads as TGTGCCACCAGTGGGGGGGGCAGCTCCTACGAGCAGTACTTC.

This clone has only a few counts. V gene TRBV7-9 combines with J gene TRBJ1-6; D perhaps matches TRBD1 (5 bases). CDR3 length: 16 residues. Trimming shortened V by 4 bases and J by 9 bases, and 19 bases separated the two germline ends. CDR1 is SEHNR and CDR2 is FQNEAQ in the germline V gene (reference sequence). The CDR3 spells CASSSLSGGSSSPLHF. The DNA of the CDR3 is TGTGCCAGCAGCTCCCTAAGCGGGGGAAGCAGTTCACCCCTCCACTTT.

The V and J genes are TRBV10-3 and TRBJ2-7, with 12 bases aligning to TRBD2. CDR3 length: 15 residues. CDR1 is ENHRY and CDR2 is SYGVKD in the germline V gene. Losses at the gene ends were 6 bases for V and 6 bases for J; bases not matched to a gene: 9. CDR3 sequence reads: CAISSTSGSESEQYF. Written as DNA, the CDR3 is TGTGCCATCAGCTCGACTAGCGGGAGTGAGTCCGAGCAGTACTTC.

The chain combines TRBV10-3 with TRBJ2-1, with 8 bases matching TRBD2. With V trimmed by 3 bases and J by 5 bases, 6 bases remained unmatched. The CDR3 is 15 amino acids. The germline CDR1 and CDR2 sequences are ENHRY and SYGVKD. CDR3 region: CAISDRLAPNNEQFF. The CDR3 bases are TGTGCCATCAGTGATCGACTAGCGCCGAACAATGAGCAGTTCTTC.

This clone appeared a single time. The chain employs TRBV5-4 and TRBJ1-1, with D possibly TRBD1 on 5 matching bases. The ends were cut back, 4 bases at V and 3 bases at J, with 22 bases in the middle. The CDR3 is 17 amino acids. The germline gives CDR1 SGHNT, CDR2 YYREEE (reference sequence). CDR3 coding DNA: TGTGCCAGCAGCCGAGGAATCCTGGAGGTGGGGGACACTGAAGCTTTCTTT. Its translation: CASSRGILEVGDTEAFF.

The chain joins TRBV7-8 to TRBJ2-7; D is uncertain. CDR3 size: 11 residues. Germline loops: CDR1 SGHVS, CDR2 FQNEAQ. The ends were cut back, 6 bases at V and 4 bases at J, with 7 bases in the middle. Here the CDR3 DNA reads TGTGCCAGCAGTCAGAGGTACGAGCAGTACTTC. Encoded protein: CASSQRYEQYF. Combining the CDR3 with reference TRBV7-8 and TRBJ2-7 gives the whole variable domain GAGVSQSPRYKVAKRGQDVALRCDPISGHVSLFWYQQALGQGPEFLTYFQNEAQLDKSGLPSDRFFAERPEGSVSTLKIQRTQQEDSAVYLCASSQRYEQYFGPGTRLTVT.